This T cell receptor (beta chain) came from a study of shared clonotypes between healthy human individuals. The table came from immunoSEQ multiplex PCR; TCRdb's copy has only in-frame clones and leaves some out. The sample lists millions of clones, more than 90% occurring once. This receptor was taken from a man younger than 30 in good health. The specimen was naive CD4+ T cells sorted from blood. Described subset: CD45RA+ positively selected.

CDR3 sequence (DNA): TGTGCCAGCAGCTCCCGCAATTTAGATACGCAGTATTTT. This codes for CASSSRNLDTQYF. J is TRBJ2-3 and V is TRBV5-4, with D uncertain. CDR1 and CDR2 (germline): SGHNT, YYREEE (reference sequence). This CDR3 is 13 amino acids long. Deletions cut 3 bases from V and 5 bases from J, with 10 bases between.